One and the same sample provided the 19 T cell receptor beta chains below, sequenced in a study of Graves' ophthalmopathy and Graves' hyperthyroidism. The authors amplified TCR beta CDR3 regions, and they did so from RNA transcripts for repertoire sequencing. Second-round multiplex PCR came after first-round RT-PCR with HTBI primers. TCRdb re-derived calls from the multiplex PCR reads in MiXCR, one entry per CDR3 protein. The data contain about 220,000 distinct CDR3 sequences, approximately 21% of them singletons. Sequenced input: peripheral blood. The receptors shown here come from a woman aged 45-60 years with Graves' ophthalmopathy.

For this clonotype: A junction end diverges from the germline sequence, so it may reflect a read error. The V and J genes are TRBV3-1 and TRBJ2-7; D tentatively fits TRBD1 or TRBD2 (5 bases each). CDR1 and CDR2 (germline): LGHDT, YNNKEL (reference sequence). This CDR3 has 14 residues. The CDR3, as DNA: TGTGCCAGCAGCCTAAACGGGACCGCATACGAGCAGTCCTTC. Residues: CASSLNGTAYEQSF.

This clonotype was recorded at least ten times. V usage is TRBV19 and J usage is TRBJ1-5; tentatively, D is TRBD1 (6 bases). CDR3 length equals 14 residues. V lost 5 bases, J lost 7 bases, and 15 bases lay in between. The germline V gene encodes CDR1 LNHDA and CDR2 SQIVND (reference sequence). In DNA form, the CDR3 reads TGTGCCAGTAGTGGTAGGACAGTCGCCCAGCCCCAGCATTTT. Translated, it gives CASSGRTVAQPQHF.

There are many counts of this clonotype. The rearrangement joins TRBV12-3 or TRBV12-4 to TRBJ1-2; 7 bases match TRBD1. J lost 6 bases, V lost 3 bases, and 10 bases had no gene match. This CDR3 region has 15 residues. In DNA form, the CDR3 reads TGTGCCAGCAGTTTTGAAGGGGGCAATCGCAATGGCTACACCTTC. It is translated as CASSFEGGNRNGYTF.

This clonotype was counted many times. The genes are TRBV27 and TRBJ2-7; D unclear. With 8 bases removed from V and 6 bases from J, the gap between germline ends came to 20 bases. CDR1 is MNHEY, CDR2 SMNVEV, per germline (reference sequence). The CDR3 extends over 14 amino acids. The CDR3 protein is CASAFGVLGSEQYF. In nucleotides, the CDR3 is TGTGCCAGCGCGTTTGGGGTATTAGGCTCCGAGCAGTACTTC.

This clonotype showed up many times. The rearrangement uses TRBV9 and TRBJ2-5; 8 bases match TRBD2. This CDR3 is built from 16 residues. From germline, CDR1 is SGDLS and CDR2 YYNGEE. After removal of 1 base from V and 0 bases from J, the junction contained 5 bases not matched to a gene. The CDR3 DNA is TGTGCCAGCAGCGTAAGTCTAGCGGGTCACCAAGAGACCCAGTACTTC. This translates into CASSVSLAGHQETQYF.

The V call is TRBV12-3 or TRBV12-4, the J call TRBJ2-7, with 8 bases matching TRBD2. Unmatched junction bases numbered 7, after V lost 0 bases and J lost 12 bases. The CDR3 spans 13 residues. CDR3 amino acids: CASSLAHSGSPYF. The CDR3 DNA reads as TGTGCCAGCAGTTTAGCGCACAGCGGGAGTCCGTACTTC.

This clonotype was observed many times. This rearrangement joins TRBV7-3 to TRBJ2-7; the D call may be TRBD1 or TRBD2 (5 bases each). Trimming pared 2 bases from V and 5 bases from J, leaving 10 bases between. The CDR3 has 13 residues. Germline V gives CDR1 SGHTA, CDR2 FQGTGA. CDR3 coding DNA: TGTGCCAGCAGCTTATTCGGGACCCACGAGCAGTACTTC. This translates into CASSLFGTHEQYF.

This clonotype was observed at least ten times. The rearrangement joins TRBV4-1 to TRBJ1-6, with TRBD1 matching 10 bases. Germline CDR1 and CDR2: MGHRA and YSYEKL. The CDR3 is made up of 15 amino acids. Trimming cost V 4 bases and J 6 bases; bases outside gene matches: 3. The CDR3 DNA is TGCGCCAGCAGCCCCGACAGGGGGCTTAATTCACCCCTCCACTTT. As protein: CASSPDRGLNSPLHF.

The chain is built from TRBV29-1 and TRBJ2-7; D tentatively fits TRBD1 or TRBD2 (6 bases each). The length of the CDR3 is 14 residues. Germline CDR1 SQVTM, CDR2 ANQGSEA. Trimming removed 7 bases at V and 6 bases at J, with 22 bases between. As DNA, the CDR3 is TGCAGCGCCGAGGGGGGCAGGTTGGTGGGCGAGCAGTACTTC. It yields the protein CSAEGGRLVGEQYF.

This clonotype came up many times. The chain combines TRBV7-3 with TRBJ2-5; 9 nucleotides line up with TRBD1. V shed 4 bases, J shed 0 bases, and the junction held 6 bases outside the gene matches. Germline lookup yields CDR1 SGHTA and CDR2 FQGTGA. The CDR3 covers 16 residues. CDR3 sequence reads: CASSWGTGLYQETQYF. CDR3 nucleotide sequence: TGTGCCAGCAGCTGGGGGACAGGGTTGTACCAAGAGACCCAGTACTTC.

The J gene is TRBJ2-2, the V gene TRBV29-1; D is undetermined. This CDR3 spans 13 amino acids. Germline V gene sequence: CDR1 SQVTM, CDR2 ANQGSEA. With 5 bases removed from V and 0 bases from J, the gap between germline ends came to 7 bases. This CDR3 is CSVTGTNTGELFF. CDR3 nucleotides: TGCAGCGTTACCGGTACGAACACCGGGGAGCTGTTTTTT.

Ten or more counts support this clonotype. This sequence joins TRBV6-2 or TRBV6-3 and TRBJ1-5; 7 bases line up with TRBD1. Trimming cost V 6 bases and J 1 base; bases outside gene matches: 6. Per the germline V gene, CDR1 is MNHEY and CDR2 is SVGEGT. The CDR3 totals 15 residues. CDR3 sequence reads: CASRTGEWSNQPQHF. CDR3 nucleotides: TGTGCCAGCAGAACAGGGGAATGGAGCAATCAGCCCCAGCATTTT.

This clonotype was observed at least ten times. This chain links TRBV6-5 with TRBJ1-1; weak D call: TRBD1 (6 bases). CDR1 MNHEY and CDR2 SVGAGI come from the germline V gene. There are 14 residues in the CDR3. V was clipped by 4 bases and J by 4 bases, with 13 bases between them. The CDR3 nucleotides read TGTGCCAGCAGTTGGGGGGGCAGGAGCACTGAAGCTTTCTTT. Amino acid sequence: CASSWGGRSTEAFF.

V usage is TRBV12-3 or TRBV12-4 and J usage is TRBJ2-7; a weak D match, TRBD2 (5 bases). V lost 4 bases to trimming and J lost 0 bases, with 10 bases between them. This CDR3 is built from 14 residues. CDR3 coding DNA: TGTGCCAGCAGTTCTACAGAGGGCTCCTACGAGCAGTACTTC. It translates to CASSSTEGSYEQYF.

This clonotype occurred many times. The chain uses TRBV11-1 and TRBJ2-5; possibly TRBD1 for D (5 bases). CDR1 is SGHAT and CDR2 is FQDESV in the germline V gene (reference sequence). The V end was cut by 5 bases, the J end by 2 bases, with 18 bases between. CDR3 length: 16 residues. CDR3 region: CASSPKPDSDQETQYF. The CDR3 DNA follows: TGTGCCAGCAGCCCCAAACCTGACAGTGATCAAGAGACCCAGTACTTC.

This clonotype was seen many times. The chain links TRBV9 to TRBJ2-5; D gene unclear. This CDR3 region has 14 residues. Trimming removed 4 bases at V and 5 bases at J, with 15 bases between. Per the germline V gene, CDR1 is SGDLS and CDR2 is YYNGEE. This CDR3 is CASSPSPRPETQYF. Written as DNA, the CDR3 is TGTGCCAGCAGCCCAAGTCCCCGGCCGGAGACCCAGTACTTC.

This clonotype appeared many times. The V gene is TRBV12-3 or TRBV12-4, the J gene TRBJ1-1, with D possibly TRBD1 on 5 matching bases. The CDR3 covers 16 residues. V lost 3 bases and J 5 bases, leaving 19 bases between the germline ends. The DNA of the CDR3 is TGTGCCAGCAGTTTCGGGTTTTCGAGGGGAGGGACTGAAGCTTTCTTT. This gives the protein CASSFGFSRGGTEAFF.

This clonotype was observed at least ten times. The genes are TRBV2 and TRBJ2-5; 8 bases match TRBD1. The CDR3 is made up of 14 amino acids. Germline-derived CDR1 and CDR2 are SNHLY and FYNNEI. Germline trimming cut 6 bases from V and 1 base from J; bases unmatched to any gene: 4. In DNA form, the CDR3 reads TGTGCCAGCAGGTGGCAGGGGGCCCAAGAGACCCAGTACTTC. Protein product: CASRWQGAQETQYF.

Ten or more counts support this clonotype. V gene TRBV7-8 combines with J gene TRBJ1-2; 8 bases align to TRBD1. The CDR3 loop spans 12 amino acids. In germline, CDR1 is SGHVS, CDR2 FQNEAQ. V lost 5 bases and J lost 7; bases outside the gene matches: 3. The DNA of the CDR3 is TGTGCCAGCAGCCCAGGACAGGGTGGCTACACCTTC. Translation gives CASSPGQGGYTF. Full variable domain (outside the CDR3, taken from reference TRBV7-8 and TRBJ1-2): GAGVSQSPRYKVAKRGQDVALRCDPISGHVSLFWYQQALGQGPEFLTYFQNEAQLDKSGLPSDRFFAERPEGSVSTLKIQRTQQEDSAVYLCASSPGQGGYTFGSGTRLTVV.